This passage covers 16 T cell receptor beta chains from one sample sequenced in a study of blood T cell repertoires in COVID-19. The method was immunoSEQ multiplex PCR; TCRdb's version includes in-frame clones alone and lacks a portion of them. The top ten hold about 5.1% of the sample, which has 210,000 or so clones, roughly 86% seen once. The sample comprised peripheral blood. The receptors come from a woman in her 70s with active or convalescent COVID-19.

V and J are TRBV7-3 and TRBJ1-2; a possible D gene is TRBD1 (6 bases). The CDR3 sequence is 17 residues long. Deletions cut 2 bases from V and 2 bases from J, with 18 bases between. Germline assignment: CDR1 SGHTA and CDR2 FQGTGA. The CDR3 sequence is CASSLSPRGQGNYGYTF. The CDR3 DNA follows: TGTGCCAGCAGCTTATCCCCTAGAGGGCAGGGGAACTATGGCTACACCTTC.

This rearrangement joins TRBV19 to TRBJ2-5; D may be TRBD2 (5 bases). This CDR3 has 15 residues. The germline V gene encodes CDR1 LNHDA and CDR2 SQIVND (reference sequence). V was pared by 2 bases and J by 5 bases, with 15 bases between. The CDR3 sequence is CASSIRRSGVETQYF. The CDR3 bases are TGTGCCAGTAGTATAAGGAGGAGTGGCGTCGAGACCCAGTACTTC.

V is TRBV6-5 and J is TRBJ1-1; 7 bases match TRBD1. The ends lost 5 bases at V and 0 bases at J; junction bases unmatched: 3. The CDR3 sequence is 14 residues long. The germline V gene has CDR1 MNHEY and CDR2 SVGAGI. The CDR3 region is CASSRDRMNTEAFF. DNA of the CDR3: TGTGCCAGCAGTCGGGACAGAATGAACACTGAAGCTTTCTTT.

The rearrangement links TRBV7-8 to TRBJ2-7; the match to TRBD1 covers 7 bases. Germline V CDR1 and CDR2: SGHVS, FQNEAQ. The CDR3 is 14 residues long. Here the CDR3 reads CATTGTDNSYEQYF. CDR3 nucleotides: TGTGCTACCACCGGGACAGATAACTCCTACGAGCAGTACTTC.

The chain's CDR3 is CASSLRVSYNEQFF. CDR3 DNA: TGTGCCAGCAGCTTACGGGTTTCCTACAATGAGCAGTTCTTC. The chain carries TRBV11-1 and TRBJ2-1; D remains unclear. CDR1 is SGHAT, CDR2 FQDESV, per germline (reference sequence). The CDR3 contains 14 residues. The V end lost 2 bases, the J end lost 1 base, and 6 bases lay between the germline ends. Combining the CDR3 with reference TRBV11-1 and TRBJ2-1 gives the whole variable domain EAEVAQSPRYKITEKSQAVAFWCDPISGHATLYWYRQILGQGPELLVQFQDESVVDDSQLPKDRFSAERLKGVDSTLKIQPAELGDSAMYLCASSLRVSYNEQFFGPGTRLTVL.

The chain uses TRBV27 and TRBJ2-3, with TRBD2 matching over 12 bases. This CDR3 has 16 residues. Unmatched junction bases numbered 4, after V lost 2 bases and J lost 4 bases. Germline V gene lookup returns CDR1 MNHEY and CDR2 SMNVEV (reference sequence). The CDR3 DNA sequence: TGTGCCAGCAGTTTACTAGCGGGAGGGCCCCCAGATACGCAGTATTTT. Translated: CASSLLAGGPPDTQYF.

V and J are TRBV12-3 or TRBV12-4 and TRBJ2-1; no reliable D call. Between the trimmed V and J ends, which lost 6 bases and 7 bases, there was a span of 4 bases. CDR3 length: 10 amino acids. In DNA form, the CDR3 reads TGTGCCAGCAGCCTTAATGAGCAGTTCTTC. Protein: CASSLNEQFF.

A few counts support this clone. The chain uses TRBV18 and TRBJ1-5; D unclear. CDR1 and CDR2 from the germline V gene are KGHSH and LQKENI. The CDR3 extends over 15 amino acids. V was cut by 2 bases and J by 0 bases, with 8 bases left in between. Here the CDR3 DNA reads TGTGCCAGCTCACCAGTGCGGCATAGCAATCAGCCCCAGCATTTT. Protein product: CASSPVRHSNQPQHF. The full variable domain, with the rest looked up from reference TRBV18 and TRBJ1-5, is NAGVMQNPRHLVRRRGQEARLRCSPMKGHSHVYWYRQLPEEGLKFMVYLQKENIIDESGMPKERFSAEFPKEGPSILRIQQVVRGDSAAYFCASSPVRHSNQPQHFGDGTRLSIL.

V is TRBV7-9 and J is TRBJ1-1; D is unclear. V lost 1 base and J lost 3, with 9 bases in between. The CDR3 is 14 amino acids. Germline V gene lookup returns CDR1 SEHNR and CDR2 FQNEAQ (reference sequence). The CDR3 DNA is TGTGCCAGCAGCTTAGGCCAACAATACACTGAAGCTTTCTTT. It encodes CASSLGQQYTEAFF.

The rearrangement links TRBV6-6 to TRBJ2-1; D may be TRBD2 (5 bases). This CDR3 region has 14 residues. Trimming left V 6 bases short and J 4 bases short, with 13 bases between. Germline CDR1 reads MNHNY; CDR2 reads SVGAGI (reference sequence). The CDR3 region is CASSRPDSYNEQFF. The CDR3 coding sequence is TGTGCCAGCAGCCGGCCGGACTCATACAATGAGCAGTTCTTC.

This clone appeared a few times. The genes are TRBV18 and TRBJ2-5; D uncertain. V dropped 1 base and J dropped 2 bases, with 5 bases sitting between them. Germline V gives CDR1 KGHSH, CDR2 LQKENI. The CDR3 is made up of 13 amino acids. Written as DNA, the CDR3 is TGTGCCAGCTCACCACTCTATCAAGAGACCCAGTACTTC. Its translation is CASSPLYQETQYF.

The CDR3 nucleotides are TGTGCCAGCGGCCTAGGACTATGGGCAGATACGCAGTATTTT. It yields the protein CASGLGLWADTQYF. This chain connects TRBV27 to TRBJ2-3, with D possibly TRBD2 on 6 matching bases. The germline V and J ends were trimmed by 8 bases and 4 bases, with 16 bases remaining between them. The CDR3 sequence is 14 residues long. Germline CDR1 and CDR2: MNHEY and SMNVEV (reference sequence).

This chain connects TRBV5-1 to TRBJ2-3, with D maybe TRBD1 (6 bases). The V end lost 4 bases, the J end lost 2 bases, and 14 bases lay between the germline ends. The germline V gene encodes CDR1 SGHRS and CDR2 YFSETQ. There are 15 residues in the CDR3. For the CDR3, the DNA is TGCGCCAGCAGCCACGGACAGATACACACAGATACGCAGTATTTT. Translated, it gives CASSHGQIHTDTQYF.

The V and J genes are TRBV19 and TRBJ2-7; D is ambiguous. CDR1 is LNHDA and CDR2 is SQIVND in the germline V gene (reference sequence). V was clipped by 8 bases and J by 2 bases, with 10 bases between them. The CDR3 contains 12 residues. CDR3 nucleotide sequence: TGTGCCAGTGCGACTGCCACCTACGAGCAGTACTTC. Translation: CASATATYEQYF.

The chain has TRBV19 and TRBJ2-1, with 11 bases identical to TRBD2. Trimming took 7 bases from V and 7 from J; bases not matched to a gene: 21. The CDR3 runs to 19 residues. Per the germline V gene, CDR1 is LNHDA and CDR2 is SQIVND (reference sequence). The CDR3 reads CASIQGTGRTSGSRNEQFF. The CDR3 nucleotides are TGTGCCAGTATTCAAGGGACAGGGAGAACTAGCGGGAGCAGAAATGAGCAGTTCTTC.

In this sample, this clone turned up once. J is TRBJ1-5 and V is TRBV2; 8 nucleotides match TRBD1. The V and J ends lost 4 bases and 3 bases, in that order; junction bases with no gene match: 5. Germline V gives CDR1 SNHLY, CDR2 FYNNEI. This CDR3 is built from 15 residues. CDR3 sequence: CASSGRQGNNQPQHF. As DNA, the CDR3 is TGTGCCAGCAGTGGGAGACAGGGGAACAATCAGCCCCAGCATTTT.